The TCR beta chain described here comes from a study of T cells after yellow fever vaccination. Study details: For low cell numbers, libraries were made with SMART-Seq v4 Ultra Low Input.

TCR cDNA, made by 5'RACE template switching, carried an added universal primer site and UMIs. Using its own MiXCR run on the 5' RACE reads, TCRdb lists one record per CDR3 protein. The profile shows roughly 240,000 distinct CDR3 sequences, 6.7% of them singletons. This clonotype was found a few times. This sample comprised CD4+ T cells sorted from PBMCs, obtained on the day of the yellow fever booster vaccination. This receptor was taken from a man in his thirties or forties who received the YFV17D yellow fever vaccine.

The CDR3 loop reads CASRVGLAGVDEQFF. The CDR3 region has the DNA TGCGCCAGCAGGGTTGGACTAGCGGGAGTGGATGAGCAGTTCTTC. J is TRBJ2-1 and V is TRBV5-1; 13 bases are a match to TRBD2. CDR1 SGHRS and CDR2 YFSETQ come from the germline V gene. The V and J ends lost 5 bases and 8 bases, in that order; junction bases with no gene match: 7. The CDR3 extends over 15 amino acids.